A selection of T cell receptor beta chains follows, all from one sample in a study of CXCR3-negative and CXCR3-positive naive CD8 T cells. Following a re-call of the 5' RACE reads, TCRdb has one entry per CDR3 protein and lacks DNA. The listing contains tens of thousands of distinct CDR3 sequences. Specimen: naive CXCR3+ CD8+ T cells from blood. The receptors shown here come from a human donor in good health. Some clones in this sample may be carry-over from other donors' samples. Both conserved end residues are part of each CDR3. The order of the fields is J gene, V gene, CDR3 protein.

j_gene: TRBJ1-2
v_gene: TRBV4-2
CDR3aa: CASSQEAAVLDGYTF

j_gene: TRBJ2-3
v_gene: TRBV6-1
CDR3aa: CASSKLATQVLTDTQYF

j_gene: TRBJ1-1
v_gene: TRBV12-3/TRBV12-4
CDR3aa: CASRGPGLNTEAFF

j_gene: TRBJ2-1
v_gene: TRBV14
CDR3aa: CASSPATSYNEQFF

j_gene: TRBJ2-7
v_gene: TRBV6-5
CDR3aa: CASTATHPSYEQYF

j_gene: TRBJ2-7
v_gene: TRBV25-1
CDR3aa: CATGTYVEQYF

j_gene: TRBJ2-3
v_gene: TRBV5-5
CDR3aa: CASSLVGGGTDTQYF

j_gene: TRBJ2-3
v_gene: TRBV28
CDR3aa: CASSFQGRDTQYF

j_gene: TRBJ2-5
v_gene: TRBV28
CDR3aa: CASSGDKYQETQYF

j_gene: TRBJ2-2
v_gene: TRBV14
CDR3aa: CASSQDPSGMDTGGLFF

j_gene: TRBJ2-6
v_gene: TRBV3-1
CDR3aa: CASSSLSQASGANVLTF

j_gene: TRBJ2-3
v_gene: TRBV25-1
CDR3aa: CASSEAGNSDTQYF

j_gene: TRBJ2-7
v_gene: TRBV29-1
CDR3aa: CSVVFGQGGDYEQYF

j_gene: TRBJ1-2
v_gene: TRBV6-5
CDR3aa: CASRTGTLYGYTF

j_gene: TRBJ1-4
v_gene: TRBV7-9
CDR3aa: CASSFQAGTGKYATNEKLFF

j_gene: TRBJ2-7
v_gene: TRBV7-2
CDR3aa: CASSLPRGSGSIYEQYF

j_gene: TRBJ2-3
v_gene: TRBV7-6
CDR3aa: CASSSPTGGHWDTQYF

j_gene: TRBJ2-7
v_gene: TRBV28
CDR3aa: CASSIRASLDEQYF

j_gene: TRBJ1-1
v_gene: TRBV7-6
CDR3aa: CASSLGLRGNTEAFF

j_gene: TRBJ1-1
v_gene: TRBV29-1
CDR3aa: CSVVGRANTEAFF

j_gene: TRBJ1-1
v_gene: TRBV4-1
CDR3aa: CASSHGANTEAFF

j_gene: TRBJ2-7
v_gene: TRBV12-3/TRBV12-4
CDR3aa: CASSETRPGQGPTRYEQYF

j_gene: TRBJ2-5
v_gene: TRBV11-3
CDR3aa: CASSAGTSVNQETQYF

j_gene: TRBJ2-3
v_gene: TRBV28
CDR3aa: CASSLVAGAPTDTQYF

j_gene: TRBJ2-2
v_gene: TRBV29-1
CDR3aa: CSVAGQGGYTGELFF

j_gene: TRBJ1-2
v_gene: TRBV28
CDR3aa: CASNPRGLDDGYTF

j_gene: TRBJ2-7
v_gene: TRBV28
CDR3aa: CASSLGRQGLYF

j_gene: TRBJ2-7
v_gene: TRBV28
CDR3aa: CASSPRLAEYEQYF

j_gene: TRBJ2-7
v_gene: TRBV12-3/TRBV12-4
CDR3aa: CASGPGWGEQYF

j_gene: TRBJ2-7
v_gene: TRBV5-1
CDR3aa: CASSLAGVWDRTTYEQYF

j_gene: TRBJ1-1
v_gene: TRBV19
CDR3aa: CASSRGLYQNTEAFF

j_gene: TRBJ1-1
v_gene: TRBV6-6
CDR3aa: CASRPTQGGGPDTEAFF

j_gene: TRBJ2-3
v_gene: TRBV4-3
CDR3aa: CASSLRLAGEVTDTQYF

j_gene: TRBJ2-1
v_gene: TRBV28
CDR3aa: CASSLGAYEQFF

j_gene: TRBJ2-7
v_gene: TRBV5-1
CDR3aa: CASSPTSGSSAGEQYF

j_gene: TRBJ1-1
v_gene: TRBV6-4
CDR3aa: CASSDRENTEAFF

j_gene: TRBJ2-1
v_gene: TRBV5-1
CDR3aa: CASSLGGRSGNEQFF

j_gene: TRBJ2-5
v_gene: TRBV14
CDR3aa: CASSRGQDIETQYF

j_gene: TRBJ2-7
v_gene: TRBV3-1
CDR3aa: CASSQDPGSYEQYF

j_gene: TRBJ2-7
v_gene: TRBV12-3/TRBV12-4
CDR3aa: CASRPNTRIYEQYF

j_gene: TRBJ1-2
v_gene: TRBV7-9
CDR3aa: CASSSLWDSQYGYTF

j_gene: TRBJ2-5
v_gene: TRBV29-1
CDR3aa: CSVEVRAALAQETQYF